The 27 T cell receptor beta chains in this list originate from one sample, sequenced in a study of breast tumors, draining lymph nodes, adjacent tissues. TCRdb used MiXCR to reprocess the multiplex PCR reads, holding one entry per CDR3 protein. Of around 300,000 distinct CDR3 sequences in the sample, about 30% were seen once. Axillary draining lymph nodes of breast cancer patients supplied the node samples. The sample was axillary lymph node tissue. All receptors derive from a female donor with breast cancer. Some clones in this sample may be carry-over from other donors' samples.

On this clonotype: A much larger clonotype is one base distant, so this may be a read error. This sequence joins TRBV5-5 and TRBJ2-5; TRBD2 matches 7 bases. The CDR3 covers 14 residues. V was clipped by 2 bases and J by 9 bases; unmatched bases: 10. The germline gives CDR1 SGHKS, CDR2 YYEKEE (reference sequence). This CDR3 reads CASSFKQIREAQYF. In nucleotides, the CDR3 is TGTGCCAGCAGCTTTAAGCAGATACGGGAGGCCCAGTACTTC.

At least ten counts were recorded for this clonotype. The gene calls are TRBV12-3 or TRBV12-4 and TRBJ1-3, with 11 bases aligning to TRBD1. CDR3 size: 17 residues. The junction had 8 bases not matched to a gene; V was cut back by 7 bases and J by 0 bases. CDR3 nucleotides: TGTGCCAGCACTCCCCCGGGACAGGGGGACTCTGGAAACACCATATATTTT. Translated: CASTPPGQGDSGNTIYF.

As to this clonotype: This clone may be a read error of a much larger clone one base away. V is TRBV20-1 and J is TRBJ2-3; TRBD2 aligns across 7 bases. This CDR3 region has 14 residues. CDR1 is DFQATT, CDR2 SNEGSKA, per germline (reference sequence). CDR3 region: CSARGGGSIDTQYF. Here the CDR3 DNA reads TGCAGTGCTAGAGGGGGAGGGAGCATAGATACGCAGTATTTT.

The table lists this clonotype with many counts. J is TRBJ2-5 and V is TRBV19; D is possibly TRBD1 (5 bases). Trimming shortened V by 7 bases and J by 5 bases, and 17 bases separated the two germline ends. Germline V lookup: CDR1 LNHDA, CDR2 SQIVND (reference sequence). The CDR3 spans 14 residues. This chain's CDR3 is CASTLTAAPETQYF. In nucleotides, the CDR3 is TGTGCCAGTACCCTGACAGCTGCCCCCGAGACCCAGTACTTC.

The sample holds many counts of this clonotype. The V and J genes are TRBV5-1 and TRBJ2-7; 11 positions agree with TRBD1. CDR1 is SGHRS and CDR2 is YFSETQ in the germline V gene. The length of the CDR3 is 15 residues. J was trimmed by 5 bases and V by 4 bases; bases with no gene match: 8. The CDR3 loop reads CASSPRDRGDDEQYF. The CDR3 DNA sequence: TGCGCCAGCAGCCCCCGGGACAGGGGGGACGACGAGCAGTACTTC.

As concerns this clonotype: The conserved phenylalanine or tryptophan is not found at the CDR3 terminus, so this likely reflects a read error. The DNA is left out, because the CDR3 cannot be placed on it with certainty; the CDR3 is given as TCRdb lists it. The gene calls are TRBV10-2 and TRBJ2-2; the table gives TRBD1 as D, unverified against the DNA. CDR1 WSHSY and CDR2 SAAADI come from the germline V gene. The CDR3 length is 14 residues, termini included. CDR3 region: CATQPRENTGELLA.

The chain links TRBV15 to TRBJ2-7; D possibly corresponds to TRBD1 (5 bases). The CDR3 runs 16 residues. Per the germline V gene, CDR1 is LNHNV and CDR2 is YYDKDF (reference sequence). V was pared by 3 bases and J by 1 base, with 16 bases between. This chain's CDR3 is CATSSLASQGSYEQYF. DNA of the CDR3: TGTGCCACCAGCAGCTTGGCCTCTCAGGGTTCCTACGAGCAGTACTTC. The complete variable domain, with remaining parts taken from reference TRBV15 and TRBJ2-7, reads DAMVIQNPRYQVTQFGKPVTLSCSQTLNHNVMYWYQQKSSQAPKLLFHYYDKDFNNEADTPDNFQSRRPNTSFCFLDIRSPGLGDTAMYLCATSSLASQGSYEQYFGPGTRLTVT.

This clonotype was recorded many times. The chain recombines TRBV20-1 with TRBJ1-5; D perhaps matches TRBD1 (5 bases). Trimming took 3 bases from V and 0 from J, leaving 15 bases between them. This CDR3 region has 16 residues. In germline, CDR1 is DFQATT, CDR2 SNEGSKA (reference sequence). The CDR3 loop is CSASDRAIYSNQPQHF. The CDR3 region has the DNA TGCAGTGCTAGTGACAGAGCGATCTATAGCAATCAGCCCCAGCATTTT.

This clonotype was counted a few times. The genes are TRBV7-2 and TRBJ2-2; 7 bases are a match to TRBD1. The CDR3 is 20 residues long. The V gene's germline CDR1 is SGHTA and CDR2 FQGNSA. J was trimmed by 0 bases and V by 1 base; bases with no gene match: 14. In DNA, the CDR3 is TGTGCCAGCAGCTTAGAATGGGGGCTCGGACAGGCCCCGAACACCGGGGAGCTGTTTTTT. As protein: CASSLEWGLGQAPNTGELFF.

This clonotype was seen ten or more times. V and J are TRBV4-2 and TRBJ2-7, with a tentative D call TRBD2 (5 bases). Germline V gene sequence: CDR1 LGHNA, CDR2 YNFKEQ. The CDR3 contains 12 residues. Deletions cut 1 base from V and 6 bases from J, with 7 bases between. The CDR3 reads CASSQVRGEQYF. CDR3 nucleotides: TGTGCCAGCAGCCAAGTTCGGGGCGAGCAGTACTTC.

This clonotype was seen at least ten times. CDR3 protein: CASSIAAGQETQYF. Written as DNA, the CDR3 is TGTGCCAGTAGTATTGCGGCAGGCCAAGAGACCCAGTACTTC. This chain connects TRBV19 to TRBJ2-5; D unresolved. With 3 bases removed from V and 1 base from J, the gap between germline ends came to 9 bases. Germline V lookup: CDR1 LNHDA, CDR2 SQIVND (reference sequence). CDR3 length: 14 residues.

In its sample, this clonotype was seen many times. The chain joins TRBV24-1 to TRBJ2-6; D may match TRBD1 or TRBD2 (5 bases each). The length of the CDR3 is 17 residues. Germline CDR1 and CDR2: KGHDR and SFDVKD. Trimming removed 1 base from V and 0 bases from J, with 9 bases in between. CDR3 sequence (DNA): TGTGCCACCAGTGATTTTGGGACGGGCTCTGGGGCCAACGTCCTGACTTTC. It codes for CATSDFGTGSGANVLTF.

In its sample, this clonotype was seen many times. The chain couples TRBV20-1 to TRBJ2-1; 7 nucleotides agree with TRBD2. With 6 bases clipped from V and 7 bases from J, the junction kept 12 bases outside the gene matches. CDR1 and CDR2 from the germline V gene are DFQATT and SNEGSKA (reference sequence). The CDR3 is 14 amino acids. The CDR3 is CSAPEGGRANEQFF. As DNA, the CDR3 is TGCAGTGCCCCCGAGGGCGGGAGAGCTAATGAGCAGTTCTTC.

This clonotype was detected ten times or more. This rearrangement joins TRBV2 to TRBJ2-5; D tentatively reads TRBD1 or TRBD2 (5 bases each). With 6 bases removed from V and 5 bases from J, the gap between germline ends came to 13 bases. This CDR3 region has 13 residues. Germline CDR1 SNHLY, CDR2 FYNNEI. Here the CDR3 reads CASRRGSGETQYF. As DNA, the CDR3 is TGTGCCAGCAGGAGGGGATCGGGGGAGACCCAGTACTTC.

This clonotype was seen many times. V is TRBV5-1 and J is TRBJ1-2, with 9 bases fitting TRBD1. Germline-derived CDR1 and CDR2 are SGHRS and YFSETQ. CDR3 size: 16 residues. J gave up 2 bases and V 6 bases, and 11 bases lay outside the gene matches. CDR3 protein: CASTPGQGPNNYGYTF. The CDR3 bases are TGCGCCAGCACTCCGGGACAGGGCCCCAACAACTATGGCTACACCTTC. The whole variable domain, remainder taken from reference TRBV5-1 and TRBJ1-2, is KAGVTQTPRYLIKTRGQQVTLSCSPISGHRSVSWYQQTPGQGLQFLFEYFSETQRNKGNFPGRFSGRQFSNSRSEMNVSTLELGDSALYLCASTPGQGPNNYGYTFGSGTRLTVV.

The sample holds a few counts of this clonotype. At one end the junction does not follow the germline gene, possibly because of a read error. The chain uses TRBV7-9 and TRBJ2-1, with 13 bases lining up with TRBD2. The CDR3 is made up of 17 amino acids. The V gene's germline CDR1 is SEHNR and CDR2 FQNEAQ (reference sequence). CDR3 nucleotide sequence: TGTACCAGCAGCTTAGGGACTAGCGGGATGAAATACAATGAGCAGTTCTTC. Translating it yields CTSSLGTSGMKYNEQFF.

J is TRBJ1-3 and V is TRBV5-4, with no clear D. V lost 1 base and J 3 bases, leaving 8 bases between the germline ends. The CDR3 covers 14 residues. CDR1 and CDR2 from the germline V gene are SGHNT and YYREEE (reference sequence). CDR3 protein: CASSLNSGGNTIYF. In DNA, the CDR3 is TGTGCCAGCAGCTTGAATAGCGGTGGAAACACCATATATTTT.

V and J are TRBV6-2 or TRBV6-3 and TRBJ1-2; tentative D call: TRBD1 (6 bases). The V gene lost 7 bases and the J gene lost 5 bases, with 11 bases spanning the gap. The CDR3 has 12 amino acids. The germline V gene encodes CDR1 MNHEY and CDR2 SVGEGT. The CDR3, as DNA: TGTGCCAGCACCCAGGGGATTTATGGCTACACCTTC. Protein: CASTQGIYGYTF.

This clonotype was seen ten or more times. The rearrangement links TRBV7-9 to TRBJ2-1; D unresolved. There are 9 residues in the CDR3. Germline CDR1 is SEHNR and CDR2 is FQNEAQ (reference sequence). Trimming left V 5 bases short and J 15 bases short, with 8 bases between. The CDR3 DNA reads TGTGCCAGCAGCCCCAAGCCGTTCTTC. Translating gives CASSPKPFF.

On this clonotype itself: Just one base apart from a much larger clone, this may be a read error. This rearrangement joins TRBV3-1 to TRBJ1-5, with D uncertain. CDR3 length: 13 residues. Per the germline V gene, CDR1 is LGHDT and CDR2 is YNNKEL (reference sequence). V was cut by 1 base and J by 7 bases, with 8 bases left in between. CDR3 DNA sequence: TGTGCCAGCAGCCAAGGCAGACGACAGCCCCAGCATTTT. Its translation: CASSQGRRQPQHF. Full variable domain (remainder filled in from reference TRBV3-1 and TRBJ1-5): DTAVSQTPKYLVTQMGNDKSIKCEQNLGHDTMYWYKQDSKKFLKIMFSYNNKELIINETVPNRFSPKSPDKAHLNLHINSLELGDSAVYFCASSQGRRQPQHFGDGTRLSIL.

This clonotype was recorded only once. Given a much more abundant clone one base away, this may be a read error. The chain couples TRBV7-3 to TRBJ2-1, with 9 bases identical to TRBD1. V lost 5 bases and J lost 5; bases outside the gene matches: 19. Germline CDR1 and CDR2: SGHTA and FQGTGA. The CDR3 loop spans 19 amino acids. CDR3 amino acids: CASSHRLSGTGSPHNEQFF. Here the CDR3 DNA reads TGTGCCAGCAGCCATCGGTTATCTGGGACAGGGTCCCCTCACAATGAGCAGTTCTTC.

On this clonotype itself: A much larger clone lies a single base off, so this may be a read error. This sequence joins TRBV9 and TRBJ2-7; either TRBD1 or TRBD2 may fit D (6 bases each). CDR1 and CDR2 from the germline V gene are SGDLS and YYNGEE. The CDR3 sequence is 16 residues long. This CDR3 reads CASGLTGTGAGDEQYF. CDR3 in DNA: TGCGCCAGCGGCTTAACAGGGACGGGAGCTGGCGACGAGCAGTACTTC.

In this sample, this clonotype turned up a few times. This sequence joins TRBV3-1 and TRBJ2-7, with D possibly being TRBD1 or TRBD2 (5 bases each). Between the trimmed V and J ends, which lost 2 bases and 4 bases, there was a span of 12 bases. This CDR3 is 14 amino acids long. In germline, CDR1 is LGHDT, CDR2 YNNKEL (reference sequence). For the CDR3, the DNA is TGTGCCAGCAGCCAAAGCCTAGGGGAGTACGAGCAGTACTTC. Translated: CASSQSLGEYEQYF.

This clonotype was picked up a small number of times. This chain joins TRBV18 and TRBJ2-7, with 7 bases lining up with TRBD2. Trimming removed 4 bases from V and 5 bases from J; junction bases left unmatched: 11. CDR1 and CDR2 (germline): KGHSH, LQKENI. The CDR3 length is 15 residues. The CDR3 region is CASSQLAGGSDEQYF. The CDR3 bases are TGTGCCAGCTCACAATTGGCGGGCGGGAGCGACGAGCAGTACTTC.

This clonotype was detected many times. The gene calls are TRBV7-6 and TRBJ2-5; D possibly corresponds to TRBD1 (5 bases). Germline CDR1 reads SGHVS; CDR2 reads FNYEAQ. Trimming cost V 5 bases and J 4 bases, with 14 bases left between them. The length of the CDR3 is 14 residues. The CDR3 DNA reads TGTGCCAGCAGCCCCCAGGGCGGCCCAGAGACCCAGTACTTC. Residues: CASSPQGGPETQYF.

This clonotype has a count of ten or more. V is TRBV5-6 and J is TRBJ2-7; 9 bases agree with TRBD1. CDR1 SGHDT and CDR2 YYEEEE come from the germline V gene. Trimming took 4 bases from V and 4 from J; bases not matched to a gene: 6. This CDR3 is built from 14 residues. For the CDR3, the DNA is TGTGCCAGCAGCCGGGGACAGGGAAGTTACGAGCAGTACTTC. As protein: CASSRGQGSYEQYF.

Concerning this clonotype itself: Possible read error: a much larger clone is one base away. The chain is built from TRBV19 and TRBJ1-5; 8 positions agree with TRBD1. Germline V CDR1 and CDR2: LNHDA, SQIVND (reference sequence). The CDR3 runs to 15 residues. The CDR3 here is CASSMDRDGNKPQHF. CDR3 sequence (DNA): TGTGCCAGTAGTATGGACAGGGATGGCAATAAGCCCCAGCATTTT.